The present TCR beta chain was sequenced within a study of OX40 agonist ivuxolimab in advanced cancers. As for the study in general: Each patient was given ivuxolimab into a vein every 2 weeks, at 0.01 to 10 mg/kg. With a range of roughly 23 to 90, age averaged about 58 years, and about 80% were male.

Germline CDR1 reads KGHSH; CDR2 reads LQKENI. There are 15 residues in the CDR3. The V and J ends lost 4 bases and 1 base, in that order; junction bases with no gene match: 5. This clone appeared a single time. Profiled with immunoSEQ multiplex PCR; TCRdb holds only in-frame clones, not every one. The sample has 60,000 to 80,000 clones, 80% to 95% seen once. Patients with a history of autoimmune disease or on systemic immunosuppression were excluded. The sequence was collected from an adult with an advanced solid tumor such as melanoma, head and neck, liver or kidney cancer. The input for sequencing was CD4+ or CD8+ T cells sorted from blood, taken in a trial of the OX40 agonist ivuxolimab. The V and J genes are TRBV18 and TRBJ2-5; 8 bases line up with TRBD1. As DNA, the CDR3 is TGTGCCAGCTCACGGACAGGGACACGCCAAGAGACCCAGTACTTC. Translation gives CASSRTGTRQETQYF.